These 19 T cell receptor delta chains share one sample of origin, sequenced in a study of gamma-delta chains in newborns, infants, children (dated by TCRdb to about 2019). The listed sequencing device is Illumina MiSeq. TCRdb processed the public reads again with the CATT caller, after which rows with matching DNA were combined. The sample records 3,500 to 5,000 delta-chain clones, around 6.2% of which are singletons. Clones ranked in the top ten supply roughly a sixth of the sample. The sequencing sample was made of blood. Every receptor here comes from a child who was a newborn, infant or young child, either healthy, febrile or measles-vaccinated (not recorded which).

Comments on this clone: Germline and junction disagree at one end, which may indicate a read error. The rearrangement links TRDV2 to TRDJ3; TRDD3 aligns across 7 bases. Since TCRdb gives no J gene, matching the DNA to germline was used here to assign it. From germline, CDR1 is GEAIGNYY and CDR2 EKD. This CDR3 is built from 20 residues. As DNA, the CDR3 is TGTGCCTGTGACGCAGGTGGGGGAGACGCGAGCTCCTGGGACACCCGACGGATGTTTTTC. Protein product: CACDAGGGDASSWDTRRMFF.

This clone appeared a few times. In DNA, the CDR3 is TGTGCCTGTGACACCGCTGGGGAATACTCCTCAAGCTCCTGGGACACCCGACAGATGTTTTTC. Its protein is CACDTAGEYSSSSWDTRQMFF. The rearrangement links TRDV2 to TRDJ3; possibly TRDD3 for D (6 bases). Germline CDR1 reads GEAIGNYY; CDR2 reads EKD. The V end was cut by 0 bases, the J end by 0 bases, with 20 bases between. The length of the CDR3 is 21 residues.

A few counts support this clone. A much more abundant neighbour one base away suggests this may be a read error. The chain couples TRDV2 to TRDJ3, with 13 bases identical to TRDD3. This CDR3 is 19 amino acids long. Germline V lookup: CDR1 GEAIGNYY, CDR2 EKD. CDR3 DNA sequence: TGTGCCTGTGACGTACTGGGGGATACGCGCTCCTGGGGCACCCGACAGATGTTTTTC. Protein product: CACDVLGDTRSWGTRQMFF.

The genes are TRDV2 and TRDJ3, with 11 bases lining up with TRDD3. V dropped 3 bases and J dropped 3; count of bases not matched to a gene: 0. The CDR3 consists of 16 residues. CDR1 is GEAIGNYY and CDR2 is EKD in the germline V gene. The CDR3 loop is CACDWGIRWDTRQMFF. CDR3 sequence (DNA): TGTGCCTGTGACTGGGGGATACGCTGGGACACCCGACAGATGTTTTTC.

This clone was counted a few times. With a far larger clone one base away, a read error is the likely cause. Other DNA sequences of this sample code for an identical CDR3. The chain recombines TRDV2 with TRDJ3; 12 bases fit TRDD3. The CDR3 extends over 18 amino acids. Germline V gene lookup returns CDR1 GEAIGNYY and CDR2 EKD. The CDR3 region is CACDTGGYSSWDTRQMFF. Here the CDR3 DNA reads TGTGCCTGCGACACTGGGGGATACAGCTCCTGGGACACCCGACAGATGTTTTTC.

The sample holds a few counts of this clone. V is TRDV1 and J is TRDJ1; 9 bases map to TRDD3. The CDR3 has 22 amino acids. V lost 1 base to trimming and J lost 0 bases; unmatched junction nucleotides: 21. The V gene's germline CDR1 is TSWWSYY and CDR2 QGS. CDR3 coding DNA: TGTGCTCTTGGGGAACGACGGTTCCCTACTGGGGGACCCTCCCCGTACACCGATAAACTCATCTTT. It translates to CALGERRFPTGGPSPYTDKLIF.

This clone was seen a few times. The chain uses TRDV2 and TRDJ2; 8 nucleotides match TRDD3. Germline CDR1 is GEAIGNYY and CDR2 is EKD. The J segment lost 0 bases and the V segment lost 1 base, leaving 3 bases of the junction unmatched. This CDR3 contains 16 residues. The CDR3 spells CACDTLGATLTAQLFF. For the CDR3, the DNA is TGTGCCTGTGACACACTGGGGGCAACTTTGACAGCACAACTCTTCTTT.

This clone is labeled as medium-sized (0.01 to 0.1%). The sample contains more than one DNA sequence encoding this CDR3. This chain uses TRDV2 with TRDJ3; 9 positions agree with TRDD3. The germline V gene has CDR1 GEAIGNYY and CDR2 EKD. CDR3 length: 17 residues. V was pared by 1 base and J by 1 base, with 1 base of the junction left unmatched. The CDR3, as DNA: TGTGCCTGTGACACTACTGGGGGATCCTGGGACACCCGACAGATGTTTTTC. This encodes CACDTTGGSWDTRQMFF.

This clone is large (0.1 to 1%) in the sample. Other DNA sequences within the sample encode an identical CDR3. The chain is built from TRDV2 and TRDJ2; the match to TRDD3 covers 9 bases. From germline, CDR1 is GEAIGNYY and CDR2 EKD. After removal of 0 bases from V and 0 bases from J, the junction contained 1 base not matched to a gene. The CDR3 loop spans 16 amino acids. The chain's CDR3 is CACDTVGDTLTAQLFF. CDR3 DNA: TGTGCCTGTGACACCGTGGGGGATACTTTGACAGCACAACTCTTCTTT.

Only a few counts were recorded for this clone. The chain links TRDV1 to TRDJ1; 8 nucleotides agree with TRDD3. The ends lost 4 bases at V and 2 bases at J; junction bases unmatched: 21. This CDR3 is 20 amino acids long. Germline V gene data show CDR1 as TSWWSYY and CDR2 as QGS. The CDR3 DNA reads as TGTGCTCTTGGGGTCCGGCCTTCCGCAGAACTGGGGGTCGTTACCGATAAACTCATCTTT. It translates to CALGVRPSAELGVVTDKLIF.

This clone was seen only a few times. The CDR3 DNA is TGTGCCTTGGTTCCTACGATGGGGGATAGCGGCCCCGATAAACTCATCTTT. Encoded protein: CALVPTMGDSGPDKLIF. The chain joins TRDV3 to TRDJ1, with TRDD3 identical over 9 bases. CDR3 length: 17 amino acids. Losses at the gene ends were 3 bases for V and 3 bases for J; bases not matched to a gene: 17. CDR1 TVYSNPD and CDR2 GDNSRS come from the germline V gene (reference sequence).

This clone has just a few counts. The chain combines TRDV2 with TRDJ3, with unresolved D. This CDR3 is 17 amino acids long. The germline gives CDR1 GEAIGNYY, CDR2 EKD. Trimming took 0 bases from V and 4 from J, leaving 12 bases between them. CDR3 amino acids: CACDTVPAIWDTRQMFF. The CDR3 DNA reads as TGTGCCTGTGACACCGTACCCGCGATTTGGGACACCCGACAGATGTTTTTC.

The gene calls are TRDV1 and TRDJ1, with TRDD2 identical over 7 bases. This CDR3 contains 14 residues. CDR1 and CDR2 from the germline V gene are TSWWSYY and QGS. The J segment lost 5 bases and the V segment lost 4 bases, leaving 7 bases of the junction unmatched. CDR3 sequence (DNA): TGTGCTCTTGGGGGGTTCCTACAGGCAGATAAACTCATCTTT. Its translation is CALGGFLQADKLIF.

The chain links TRDV2 to TRDJ3, with 13 bases matching TRDD3. The J segment lost 0 bases and the V segment lost 3 bases, leaving 10 bases of the junction unmatched. CDR1 GEAIGNYY and CDR2 EKD come from the germline V gene. CDR3 length equals 21 residues. CDR3 residues: CACDPLLGDTRFSWDTRQMFF. CDR3 DNA sequence: TGTGCCTGTGACCCGCTACTGGGGGATACGCGTTTCTCCTGGGACACCCGACAGATGTTTTTC.

The V call is TRDV2, the J call TRDJ3, with 10 bases aligning to TRDD3. The V gene end was trimmed by 0 bases and the J gene end by 3 bases; junction bases not matched to a gene: 7. Germline V gene data show CDR1 as GEAIGNYY and CDR2 as EKD. This CDR3 has 19 residues. CDR3 loop: CACDTVNGGYNWDTRQMFF. The CDR3 coding sequence is TGTGCCTGTGACACCGTTAATGGGGGATACAACTGGGACACCCGACAGATGTTTTTC.

A few counts support this clone. The junction departs from the called germline gene at one end, perhaps through a read error. J is TRDJ2 and V is TRDV2; D possibly corresponds to TRDD3 (5 bases). Per germline, CDR1 GEAIGNYY and CDR2 EKD. The CDR3 extends over 15 amino acids. The chain's CDR3 is CARDSLTRGVAQLFF. CDR3 nucleotide sequence: TGTGCCCGTGACTCCCTTACTAGGGGAGTAGCACAACTCTTCTTT.

This clone has just a few counts. CDR3 residues: CACDSLVLGDTRTDKLIF. The CDR3 DNA is TGTGCCTGTGACTCCCTCGTACTGGGGGATACGCGGACCGATAAACTCATCTTT. J is TRDJ1 and V is TRDV2, with 13 bases matching TRDD3. The CDR3 has 18 residues. Germline V CDR1 and CDR2: GEAIGNYY, EKD. The V and J ends lost 3 bases and 2 bases, in that order; junction bases with no gene match: 11.

This clone rates as medium-sized. This sequence joins TRDV2 and TRDJ3; TRDD3 matches at 8 bases. Germline assignment: CDR1 GEAIGNYY and CDR2 EKD. The CDR3 spans 18 residues. Unmatched junction bases numbered 6, after V lost 3 bases and J lost 0 bases. CDR3 coding DNA: TGTGCCTGTGACCTACTGGGGGGCCCCTCCTGGGACACCCGACAGATGTTTTTC. Translating gives CACDLLGGPSWDTRQMFF.

This clone is labeled large (0.1 to 1%). Other DNA sequences of this sample code for an identical CDR3. This chain connects TRDV2 to TRDJ2; TRDD3 aligns across 10 bases. J was trimmed by 0 bases and V by 0 bases; bases with no gene match: 0. This CDR3 has 16 amino acids. The germline gives CDR1 GEAIGNYY, CDR2 EKD. CDR3 nucleotides: TGTGCCTGTGACACCCTGGGGGATACTTTGACAGCACAACTCTTCTTT. This sequence encodes CACDTLGDTLTAQLFF.